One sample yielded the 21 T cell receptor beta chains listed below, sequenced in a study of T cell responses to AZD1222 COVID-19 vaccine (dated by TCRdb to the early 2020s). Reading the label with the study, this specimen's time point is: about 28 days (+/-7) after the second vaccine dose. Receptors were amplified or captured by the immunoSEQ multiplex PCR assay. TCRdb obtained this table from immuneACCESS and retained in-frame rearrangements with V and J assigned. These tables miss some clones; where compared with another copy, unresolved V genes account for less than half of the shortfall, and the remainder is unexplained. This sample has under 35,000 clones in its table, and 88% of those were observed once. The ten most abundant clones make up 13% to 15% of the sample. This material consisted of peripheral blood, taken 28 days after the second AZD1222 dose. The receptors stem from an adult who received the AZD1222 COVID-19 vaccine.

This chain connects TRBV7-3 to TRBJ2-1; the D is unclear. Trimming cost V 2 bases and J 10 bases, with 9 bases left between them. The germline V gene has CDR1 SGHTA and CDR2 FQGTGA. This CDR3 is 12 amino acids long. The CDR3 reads CASSLDAGEQFF. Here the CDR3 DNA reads TGTGCCAGCAGCTTAGACGCCGGCGAGCAGTTCTTC. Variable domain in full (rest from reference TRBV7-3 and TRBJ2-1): GAGVSQTPSNKVTEKGKYVELRCDPISGHTALYWYRQSLGQGPEFLIYFQGTGAADDSGLPNDRFFAVRPEGSVSTLKIQRTERGDSAVYLCASSLDAGEQFFGPGTRLTVL.

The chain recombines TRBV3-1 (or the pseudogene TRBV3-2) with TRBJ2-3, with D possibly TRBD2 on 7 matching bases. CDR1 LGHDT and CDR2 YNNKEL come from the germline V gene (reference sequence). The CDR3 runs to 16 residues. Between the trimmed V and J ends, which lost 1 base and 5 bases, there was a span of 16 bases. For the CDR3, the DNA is TGTGCCAGCAGCCAAGTTTCGCGGGGGCTTGGAGATACGCAGTATTTT. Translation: CASSQVSRGLGDTQYF.

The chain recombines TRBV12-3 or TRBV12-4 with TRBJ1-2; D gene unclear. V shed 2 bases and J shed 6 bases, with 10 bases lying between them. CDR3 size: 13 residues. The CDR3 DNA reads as TGTGCCAGCAGTTTATGGGGTGGGGATGGCTACACCTTC. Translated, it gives CASSLWGGDGYTF.

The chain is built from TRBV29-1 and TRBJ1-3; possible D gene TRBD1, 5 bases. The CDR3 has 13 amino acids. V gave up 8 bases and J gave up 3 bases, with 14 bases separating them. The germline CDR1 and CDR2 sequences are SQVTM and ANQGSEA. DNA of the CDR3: TGCAGCACAGTGGGGGTGGATGGAAACACCATATATTTT. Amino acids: CSTVGVDGNTIYF.

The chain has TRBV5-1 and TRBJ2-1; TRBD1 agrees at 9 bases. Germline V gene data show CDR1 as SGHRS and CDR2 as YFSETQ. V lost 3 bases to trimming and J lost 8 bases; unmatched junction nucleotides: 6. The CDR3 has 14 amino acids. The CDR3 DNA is TGCGCCAGCAGCTGGGGGACAGGGAGGGATGAGCAGTTCTTC. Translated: CASSWGTGRDEQFF. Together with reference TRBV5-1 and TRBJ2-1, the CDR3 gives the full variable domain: KAGVTQTPRYLIKTRGQQVTLSCSPISGHRSVSWYQQTPGQGLQFLFEYFSETQRNKGNFPGRFSGRQFSNSRSEMNVSTLELGDSALYLCASSWGTGRDEQFFGPGTRLTVL.

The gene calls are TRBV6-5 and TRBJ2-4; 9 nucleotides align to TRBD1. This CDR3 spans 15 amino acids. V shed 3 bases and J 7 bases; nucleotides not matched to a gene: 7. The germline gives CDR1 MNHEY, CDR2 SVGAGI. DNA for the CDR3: TGTGCCAGCAGTTATACCGGACAGGGGCGGAACATTCAGTACTTC. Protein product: CASSYTGQGRNIQYF.

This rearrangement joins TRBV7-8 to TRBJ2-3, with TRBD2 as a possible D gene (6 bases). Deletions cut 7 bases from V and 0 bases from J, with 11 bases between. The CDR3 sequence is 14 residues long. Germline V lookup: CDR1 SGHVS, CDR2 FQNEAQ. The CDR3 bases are TGTGCCAGCAAAACCGGGGGAAGCACAGATACGCAGTATTTT. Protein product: CASKTGGSTDTQYF.

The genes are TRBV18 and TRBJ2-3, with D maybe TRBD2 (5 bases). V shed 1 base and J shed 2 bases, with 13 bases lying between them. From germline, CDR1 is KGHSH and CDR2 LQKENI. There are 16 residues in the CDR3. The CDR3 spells CASSPLGRHTTDTQYF. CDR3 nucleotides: TGTGCCAGCTCACCACTTGGGAGACACACCACAGATACGCAGTATTTT. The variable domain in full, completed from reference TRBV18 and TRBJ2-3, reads NAGVMQNPRHLVRRRGQEARLRCSPMKGHSHVYWYRQLPEEGLKFMVYLQKENIIDESGMPKERFSAEFPKEGPSILRIQQVVRGDSAAYFCASSPLGRHTTDTQYFGPGTRLTVL.

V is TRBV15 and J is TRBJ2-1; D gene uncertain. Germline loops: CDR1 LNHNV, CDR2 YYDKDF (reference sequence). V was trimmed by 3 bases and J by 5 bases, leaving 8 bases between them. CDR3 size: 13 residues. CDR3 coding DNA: TGTGCCACCAGCAGGTCACCTAACAATGAGCAGTTCTTC. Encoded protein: CATSRSPNNEQFF.

The CDR3 spells CASSTTGMMNTEAFF. The DNA of the CDR3 is TGTGCCAGCTCAACGACAGGTATGATGAACACTGAAGCTTTCTTT. The gene calls are TRBV18 and TRBJ1-1, with TRBD1 as a possible D gene (6 bases). Germline values: CDR1 KGHSH, CDR2 LQKENI. The CDR3 runs 15 residues. With 5 bases removed from V and 0 bases from J, the gap between germline ends came to 13 bases.

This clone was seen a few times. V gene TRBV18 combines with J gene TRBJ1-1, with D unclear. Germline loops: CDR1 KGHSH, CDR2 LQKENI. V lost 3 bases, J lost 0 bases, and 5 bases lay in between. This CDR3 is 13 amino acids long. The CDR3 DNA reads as TGTGCCAGCTCACCGGGAGTGAACACTGAAGCTTTCTTT. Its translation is CASSPGVNTEAFF.

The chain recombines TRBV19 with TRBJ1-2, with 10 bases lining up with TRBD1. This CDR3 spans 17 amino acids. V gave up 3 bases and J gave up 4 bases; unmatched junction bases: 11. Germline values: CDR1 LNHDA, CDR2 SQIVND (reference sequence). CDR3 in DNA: TGTGCCAGTAGTATCCGCTCCCGGGACAGGGGTTCCTATGGCTACACCTTC. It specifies CASSIRSRDRGSYGYTF.

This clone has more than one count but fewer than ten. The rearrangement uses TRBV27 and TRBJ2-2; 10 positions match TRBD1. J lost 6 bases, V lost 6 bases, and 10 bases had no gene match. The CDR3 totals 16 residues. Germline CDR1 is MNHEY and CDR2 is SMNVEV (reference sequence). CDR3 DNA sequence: TGTGCCAGCAGAACATGGGGACAGGGGCCGTCCGGGGAGCTGTTTTTT. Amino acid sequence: CASRTWGQGPSGELFF.

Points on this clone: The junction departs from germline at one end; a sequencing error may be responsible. In nucleotides, the CDR3 is TGTGCTAGCAGCTTATTTAGCGGGGACTCCTACAATGAGCAGTTCTTC. This gives the protein CASSLFSGDSYNEQFF. This chain connects TRBV7-7 to TRBJ2-1, with TRBD2 matching 8 bases. This CDR3 contains 16 residues. Looked up from germline, CDR1 is SSHAT and CDR2 is FNYEAQ (reference sequence).

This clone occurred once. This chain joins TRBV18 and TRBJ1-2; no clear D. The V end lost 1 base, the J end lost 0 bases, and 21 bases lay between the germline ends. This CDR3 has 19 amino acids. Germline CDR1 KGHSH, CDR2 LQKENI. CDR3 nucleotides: TGTGCCAGCTCACCACGTCTCTACAGCGGAAAACTAACTAACTATGGCTACACCTTC. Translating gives CASSPRLYSGKLTNYGYTF. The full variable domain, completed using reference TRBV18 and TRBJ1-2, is NAGVMQNPRHLVRRRGQEARLRCSPMKGHSHVYWYRQLPEEGLKFMVYLQKENIIDESGMPKERFSAEFPKEGPSILRIQQVVRGDSAAYFCASSPRLYSGKLTNYGYTFGSGTRLTVV.

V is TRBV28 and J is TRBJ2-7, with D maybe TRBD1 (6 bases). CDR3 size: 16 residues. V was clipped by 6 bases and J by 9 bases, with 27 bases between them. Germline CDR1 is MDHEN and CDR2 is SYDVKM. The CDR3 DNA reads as TGTGCCAGCAGCTCCCCAACGAGGACAGCAAACCAGGGGCAGTACTTC. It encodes CASSSPTRTANQGQYF.

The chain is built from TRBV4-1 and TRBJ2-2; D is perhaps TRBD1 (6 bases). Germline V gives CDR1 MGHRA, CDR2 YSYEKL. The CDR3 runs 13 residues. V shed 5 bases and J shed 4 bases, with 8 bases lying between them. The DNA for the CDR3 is TGCGCCAGCAGCATGGACAGCACCGGGGAGCTGTTTTTT. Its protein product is CASSMDSTGELFF.

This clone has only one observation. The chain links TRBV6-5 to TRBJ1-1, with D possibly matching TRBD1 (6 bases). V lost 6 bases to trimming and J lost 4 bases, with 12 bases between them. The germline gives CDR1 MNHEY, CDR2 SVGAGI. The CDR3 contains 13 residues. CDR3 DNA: TGTGCCAGCAGACAGGGATTTGTCACTGAAGCTTTCTTT. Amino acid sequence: CASRQGFVTEAFF.

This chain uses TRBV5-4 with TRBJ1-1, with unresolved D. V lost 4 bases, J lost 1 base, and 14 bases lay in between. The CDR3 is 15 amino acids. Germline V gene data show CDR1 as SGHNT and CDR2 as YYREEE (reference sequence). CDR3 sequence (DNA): TGTGCCAGCAGCCGACAAGTCCGGACGAACACTGAAGCTTTCTTT. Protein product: CASSRQVRTNTEAFF.

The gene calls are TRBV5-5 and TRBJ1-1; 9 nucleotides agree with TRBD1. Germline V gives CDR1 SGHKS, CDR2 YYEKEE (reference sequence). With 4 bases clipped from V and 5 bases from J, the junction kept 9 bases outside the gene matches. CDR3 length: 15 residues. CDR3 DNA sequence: TGTGCCAGCAGCCGGCGGGGACAGGGTGGTACTGAAGCTTTCTTT. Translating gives CASSRRGQGGTEAFF.

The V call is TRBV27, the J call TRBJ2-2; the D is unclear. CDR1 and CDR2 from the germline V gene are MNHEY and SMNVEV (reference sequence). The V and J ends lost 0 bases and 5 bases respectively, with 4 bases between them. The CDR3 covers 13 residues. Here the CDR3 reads CASSLSSTGELFF. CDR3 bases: TGTGCCAGCAGTTTATCCTCAACCGGGGAGCTGTTTTTT.